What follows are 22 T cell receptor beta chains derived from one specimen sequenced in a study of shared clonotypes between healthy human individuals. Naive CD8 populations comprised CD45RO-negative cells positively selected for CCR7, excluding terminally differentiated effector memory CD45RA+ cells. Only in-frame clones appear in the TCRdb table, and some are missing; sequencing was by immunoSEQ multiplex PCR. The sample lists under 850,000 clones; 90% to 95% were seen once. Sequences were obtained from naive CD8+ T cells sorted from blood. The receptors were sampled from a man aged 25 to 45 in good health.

This chain's CDR3 is CASSPRQDRGLAKFNEQFF. Written as DNA, the CDR3 is TGTGCCAGCAGCCCCCGTCAGGACAGGGGCCTAGCTAAATTCAATGAGCAGTTCTTC. The V gene is TRBV7-9, the J gene TRBJ2-1; 9 nucleotides match TRBD1. Trimming removed 5 bases from V and 6 bases from J; junction bases left unmatched: 20. Germline lookup yields CDR1 SEHNR and CDR2 FQNEAQ (reference sequence). The CDR3 has 19 residues.

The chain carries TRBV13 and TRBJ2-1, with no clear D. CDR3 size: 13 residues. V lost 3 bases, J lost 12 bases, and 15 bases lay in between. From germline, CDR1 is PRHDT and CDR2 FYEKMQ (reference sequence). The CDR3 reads CASSLESDPGQFF. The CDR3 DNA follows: TGTGCCAGCAGCTTGGAATCTGACCCCGGGCAGTTCTTC.

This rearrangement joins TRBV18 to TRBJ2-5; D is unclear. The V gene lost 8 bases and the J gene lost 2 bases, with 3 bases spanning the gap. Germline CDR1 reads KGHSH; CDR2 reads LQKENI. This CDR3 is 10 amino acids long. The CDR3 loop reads CASRQETQYF. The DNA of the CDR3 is TGTGCCAGCCGACAAGAGACCCAGTACTTC.

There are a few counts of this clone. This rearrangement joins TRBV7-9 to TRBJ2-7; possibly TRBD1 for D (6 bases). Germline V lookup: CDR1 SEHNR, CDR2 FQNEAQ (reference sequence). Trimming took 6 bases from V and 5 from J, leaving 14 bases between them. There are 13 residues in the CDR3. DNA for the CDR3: TGTGCCAGCAGGGCAGGGGTTGGGGACGAGCAGTACTTC. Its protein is CASRAGVGDEQYF.

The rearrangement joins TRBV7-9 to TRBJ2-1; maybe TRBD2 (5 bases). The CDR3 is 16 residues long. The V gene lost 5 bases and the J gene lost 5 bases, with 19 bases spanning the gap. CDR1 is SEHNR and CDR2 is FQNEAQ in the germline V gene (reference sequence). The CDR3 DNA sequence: TGTGCCAGCAGCCCCCGGACTGTTGACCGTAACAATGAGCAGTTCTTC. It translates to CASSPRTVDRNNEQFF.

CDR3 in DNA: TGTGCCAGCACCCACGGTGGTTCCTATGGCTACACCTTC. The encoded protein is CASTHGGSYGYTF. The genes are TRBV6-5 and TRBJ1-2; D gene uncertain. Trimming pared 7 bases from V and 4 bases from J, leaving 13 bases between. This CDR3 is built from 13 residues. CDR1 MNHEY and CDR2 SVGAGI come from the germline V gene.

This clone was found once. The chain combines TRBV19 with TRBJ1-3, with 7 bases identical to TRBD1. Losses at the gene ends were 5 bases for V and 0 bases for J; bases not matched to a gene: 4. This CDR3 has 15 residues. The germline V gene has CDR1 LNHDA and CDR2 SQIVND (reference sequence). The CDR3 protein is CASSYWTGSGNTIYF. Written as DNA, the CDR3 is TGTGCCAGTAGTTACTGGACAGGCTCTGGAAACACCATATATTTT.

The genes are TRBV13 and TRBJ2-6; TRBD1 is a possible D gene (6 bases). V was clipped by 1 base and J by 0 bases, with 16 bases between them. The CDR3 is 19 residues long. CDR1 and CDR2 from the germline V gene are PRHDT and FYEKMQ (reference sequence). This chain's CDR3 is CASSLVQPGAISGANVLTF. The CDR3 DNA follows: TGTGCCAGCAGCTTAGTCCAGCCAGGGGCAATCTCTGGGGCCAACGTCCTGACTTTC. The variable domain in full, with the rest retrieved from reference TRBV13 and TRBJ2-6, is AAGVIQSPRHLIKEKRETATLKCYPIPRHDTVYWYQQGPGQDPQFLISFYEKMQSDKGSIPDRFSAQQFSDYHSELNMSSLELGDSALYFCASSLVQPGAISGANVLTFGAGSRLTVL.

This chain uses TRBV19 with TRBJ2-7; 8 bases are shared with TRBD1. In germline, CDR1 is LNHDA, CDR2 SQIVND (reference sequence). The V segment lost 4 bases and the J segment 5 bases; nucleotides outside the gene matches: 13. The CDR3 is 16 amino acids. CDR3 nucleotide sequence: TGTGCCAGTAGTAGTCTAAGGACAGGGAATTTGAACGAGCAGTACTTC. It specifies CASSSLRTGNLNEQYF.

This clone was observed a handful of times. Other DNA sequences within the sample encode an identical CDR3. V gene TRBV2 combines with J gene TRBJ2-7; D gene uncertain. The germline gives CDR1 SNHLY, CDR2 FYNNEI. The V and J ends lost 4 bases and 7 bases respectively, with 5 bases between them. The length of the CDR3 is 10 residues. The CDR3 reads CASSGFEQYF. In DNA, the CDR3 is TGTGCCAGCAGTGGGTTTGAGCAGTACTTC.

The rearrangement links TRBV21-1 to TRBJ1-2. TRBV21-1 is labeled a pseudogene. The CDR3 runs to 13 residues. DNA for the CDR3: TGTGCCAGCAGCTCCCACGAGGCTTATGGCTACACCTTC. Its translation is CASSSHEAYGYTF.

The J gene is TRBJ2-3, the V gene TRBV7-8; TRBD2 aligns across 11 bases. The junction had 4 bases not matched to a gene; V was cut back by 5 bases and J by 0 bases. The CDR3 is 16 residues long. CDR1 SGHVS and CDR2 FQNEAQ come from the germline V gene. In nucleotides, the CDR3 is TGTGCCAGCAGCCCACGACTAGCGGGGAGCACAGATACGCAGTATTTT. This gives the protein CASSPRLAGSTDTQYF.

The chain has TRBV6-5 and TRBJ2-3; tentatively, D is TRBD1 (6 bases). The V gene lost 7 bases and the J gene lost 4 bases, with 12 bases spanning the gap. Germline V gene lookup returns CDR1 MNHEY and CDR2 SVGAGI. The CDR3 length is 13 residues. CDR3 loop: CASKRGRADTQYF. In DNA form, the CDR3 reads TGTGCCAGCAAAAGGGGGAGAGCAGATACGCAGTATTTT.

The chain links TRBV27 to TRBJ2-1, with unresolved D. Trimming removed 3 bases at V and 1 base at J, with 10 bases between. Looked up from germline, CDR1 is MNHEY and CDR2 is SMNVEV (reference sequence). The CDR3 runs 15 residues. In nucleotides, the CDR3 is TGTGCCAGCAGTTTCTCCCCCAGTTCCTACAATGAGCAGTTCTTC. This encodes CASSFSPSSYNEQFF.

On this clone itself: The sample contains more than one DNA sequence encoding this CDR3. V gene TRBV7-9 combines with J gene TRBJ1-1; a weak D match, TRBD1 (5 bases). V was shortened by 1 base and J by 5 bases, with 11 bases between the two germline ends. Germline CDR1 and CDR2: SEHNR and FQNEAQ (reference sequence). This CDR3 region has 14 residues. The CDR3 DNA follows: TGTGCCAGCAGCTTAGTCCAGGGCCTAACTGAAGCTTTCTTT. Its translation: CASSLVQGLTEAFF.

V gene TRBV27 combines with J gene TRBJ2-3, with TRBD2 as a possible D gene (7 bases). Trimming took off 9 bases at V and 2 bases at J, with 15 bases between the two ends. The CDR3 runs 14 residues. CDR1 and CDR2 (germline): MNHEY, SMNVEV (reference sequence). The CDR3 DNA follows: TGTGCCAGTGGGGCGGGGGCGTACACAGATACGCAGTATTTT. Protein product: CASGAGAYTDTQYF.

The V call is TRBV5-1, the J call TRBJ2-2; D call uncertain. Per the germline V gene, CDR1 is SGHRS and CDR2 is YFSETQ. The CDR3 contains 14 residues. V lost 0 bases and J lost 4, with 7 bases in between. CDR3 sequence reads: CASSLEGPTGELFF. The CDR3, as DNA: TGCGCCAGCAGCTTGGAAGGTCCCACCGGGGAGCTGTTTTTT.

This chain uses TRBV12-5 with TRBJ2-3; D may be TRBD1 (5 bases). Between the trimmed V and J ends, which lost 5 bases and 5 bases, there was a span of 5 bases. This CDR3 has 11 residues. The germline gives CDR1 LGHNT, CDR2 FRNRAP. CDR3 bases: TGTGCTAGTGGTCAGGGAGATACGCAGTATTTT. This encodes CASGQGDTQYF.

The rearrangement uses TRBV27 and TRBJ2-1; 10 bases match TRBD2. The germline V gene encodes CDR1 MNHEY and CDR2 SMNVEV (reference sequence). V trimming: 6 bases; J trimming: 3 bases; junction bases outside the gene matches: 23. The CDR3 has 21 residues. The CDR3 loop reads CASRGRPGQIVAGGDYNEQFF. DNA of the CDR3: TGTGCCAGCAGAGGGCGACCGGGACAGATCGTAGCGGGAGGCGACTACAATGAGCAGTTCTTC.

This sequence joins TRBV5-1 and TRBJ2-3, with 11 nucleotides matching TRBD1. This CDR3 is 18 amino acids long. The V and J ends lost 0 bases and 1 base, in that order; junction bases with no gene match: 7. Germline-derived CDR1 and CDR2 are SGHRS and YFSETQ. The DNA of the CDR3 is TGCGCCAGCAGCTTGGCCGGGGACAGGGGGTCACGCACAGATACGCAGTATTTT. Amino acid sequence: CASSLAGDRGSRTDTQYF.

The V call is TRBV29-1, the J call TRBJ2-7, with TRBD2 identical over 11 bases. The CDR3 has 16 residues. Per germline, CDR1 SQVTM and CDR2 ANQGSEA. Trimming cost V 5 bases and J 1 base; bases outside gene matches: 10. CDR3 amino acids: CSVSGRTSGGSYEQYF. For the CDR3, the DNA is TGCAGCGTTTCAGGGCGCACTAGCGGGGGTTCCTACGAGCAGTACTTC.

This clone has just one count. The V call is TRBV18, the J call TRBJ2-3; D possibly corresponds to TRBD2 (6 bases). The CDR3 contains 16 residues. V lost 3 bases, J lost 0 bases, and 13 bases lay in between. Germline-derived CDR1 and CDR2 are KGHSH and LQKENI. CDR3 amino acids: CASSPKAGFSTDTQYF. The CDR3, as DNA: TGTGCCAGCTCACCGAAGGCGGGGTTTAGCACAGATACGCAGTATTTT.